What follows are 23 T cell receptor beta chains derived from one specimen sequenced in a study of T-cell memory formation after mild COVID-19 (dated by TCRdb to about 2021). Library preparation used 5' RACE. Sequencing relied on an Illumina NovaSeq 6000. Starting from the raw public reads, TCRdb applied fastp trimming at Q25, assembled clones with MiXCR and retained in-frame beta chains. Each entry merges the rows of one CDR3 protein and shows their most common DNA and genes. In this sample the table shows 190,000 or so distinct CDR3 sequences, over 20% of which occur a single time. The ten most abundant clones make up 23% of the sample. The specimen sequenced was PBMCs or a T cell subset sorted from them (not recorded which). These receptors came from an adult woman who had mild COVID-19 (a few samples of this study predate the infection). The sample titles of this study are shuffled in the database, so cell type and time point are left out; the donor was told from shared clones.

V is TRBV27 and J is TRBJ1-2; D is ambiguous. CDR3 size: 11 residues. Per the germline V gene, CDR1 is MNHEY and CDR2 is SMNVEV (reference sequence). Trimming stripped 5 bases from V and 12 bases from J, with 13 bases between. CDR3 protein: CASSLIGIDTF. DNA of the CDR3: TGTGCCAGCAGTCTTATCGGGATAGACACCTTC.

Written as DNA, the CDR3 is TGTGCCAGCAGCCCCCAGGACAGGAAGAGGACCGGGGAGCTGTTTTTT. It yields the protein CASSPQDRKRTGELFF. The chain employs TRBV9 and TRBJ2-2; TRBD1 matches 7 bases. V trimming: 4 bases; J trimming: 5 bases; junction bases outside the gene matches: 11. The CDR3 is made up of 16 amino acids. CDR1 is SGDLS, CDR2 YYNGEE, per germline.

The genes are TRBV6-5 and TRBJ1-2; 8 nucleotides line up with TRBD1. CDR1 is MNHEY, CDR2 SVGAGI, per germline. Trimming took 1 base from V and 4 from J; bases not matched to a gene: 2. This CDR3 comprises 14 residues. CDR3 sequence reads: CASSYYRGAYGYTF. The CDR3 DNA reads TGTGCCAGCAGTTACTACAGGGGGGCCTATGGCTACACCTTC.

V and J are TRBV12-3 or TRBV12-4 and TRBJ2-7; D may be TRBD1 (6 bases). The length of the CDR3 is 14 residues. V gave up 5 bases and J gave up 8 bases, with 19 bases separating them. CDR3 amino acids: CASSITQGQFQQYF. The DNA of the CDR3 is TGTGCCAGCAGTATAACCCAAGGACAGTTCCAGCAGTACTTC.

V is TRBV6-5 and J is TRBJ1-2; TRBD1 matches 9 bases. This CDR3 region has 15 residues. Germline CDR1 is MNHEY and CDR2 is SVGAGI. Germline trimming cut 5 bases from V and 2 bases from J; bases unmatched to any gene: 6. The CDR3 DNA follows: TGTGCCAGCAGTATTACAGGGGGCACCAACTATGGCTACACCTTC. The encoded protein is CASSITGGTNYGYTF.

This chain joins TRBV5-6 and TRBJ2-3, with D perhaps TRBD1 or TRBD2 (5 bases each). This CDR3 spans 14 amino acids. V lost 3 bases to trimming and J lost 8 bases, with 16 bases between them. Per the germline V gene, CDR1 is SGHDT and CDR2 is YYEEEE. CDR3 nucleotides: TGTGCCAGCAGCTCCTCGGGGACGGCGGGTACGCAGTATTTT. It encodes CASSSSGTAGTQYF.

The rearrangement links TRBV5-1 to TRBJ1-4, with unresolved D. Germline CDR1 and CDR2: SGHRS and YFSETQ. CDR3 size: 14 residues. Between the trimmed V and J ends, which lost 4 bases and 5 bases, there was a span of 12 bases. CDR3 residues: CASSVQALNEKLFF. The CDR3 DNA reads TGCGCCAGCAGCGTCCAGGCCCTGAATGAAAAACTGTTTTTT.

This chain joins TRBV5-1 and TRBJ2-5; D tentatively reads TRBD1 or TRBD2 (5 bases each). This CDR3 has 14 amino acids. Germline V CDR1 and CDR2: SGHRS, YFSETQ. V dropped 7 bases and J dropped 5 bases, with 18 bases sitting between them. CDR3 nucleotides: TGCGCCAGCGGGGCGCCGGGGCCGACGGAGACCCAGTACTTC. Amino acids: CASGAPGPTETQYF.

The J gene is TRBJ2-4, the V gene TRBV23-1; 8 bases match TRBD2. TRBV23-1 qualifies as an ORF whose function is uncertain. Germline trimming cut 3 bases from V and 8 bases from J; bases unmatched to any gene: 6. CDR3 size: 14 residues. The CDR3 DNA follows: TGCGCCAGCAGTCAGTTCGGACTAGCCGACATTCAGTACTTC. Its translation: CASSQFGLADIQYF.

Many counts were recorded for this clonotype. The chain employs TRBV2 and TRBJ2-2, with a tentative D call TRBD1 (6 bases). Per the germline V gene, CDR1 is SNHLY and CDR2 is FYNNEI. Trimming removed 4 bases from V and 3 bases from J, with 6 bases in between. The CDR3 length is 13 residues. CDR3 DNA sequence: TGTGCCAGCAGTGCAGGGGACACCGGGGAGCTGTTTTTT. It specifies CASSAGDTGELFF.

The CDR3 loop reads CSVEGRDREGDTEAFF. Here the CDR3 DNA reads TGCAGCGTTGAGGGCAGGGACAGGGAGGGTGACACTGAAGCTTTCTTT. The J gene is TRBJ1-1, the V gene TRBV29-1, with 9 bases lining up with TRBD1. The J segment lost 3 bases and the V segment lost 3 bases, leaving 11 bases of the junction unmatched. The germline CDR1 and CDR2 sequences are SQVTM and ANQGSEA. The CDR3 runs 16 residues.

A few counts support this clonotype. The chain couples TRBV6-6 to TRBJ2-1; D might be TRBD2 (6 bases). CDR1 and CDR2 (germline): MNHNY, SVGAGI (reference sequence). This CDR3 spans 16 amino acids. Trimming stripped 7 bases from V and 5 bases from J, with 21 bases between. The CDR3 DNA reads TGTGCCAGCACCGCAAGACTAGTTTCCCCCAACAATGAGCAGTTCTTC. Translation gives CASTARLVSPNNEQFF.

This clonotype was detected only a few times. CDR3 DNA sequence: TGTGCCAGCAGTGAAAGGGGGGCCAGCTCCTACAATGAGCAGTTCTTC. It yields the protein CASSERGASSYNEQFF. The chain links TRBV6-4 to TRBJ2-1; tentatively, D is TRBD1 or TRBD2 (6 bases each). V was clipped by 3 bases and J by 0 bases, with 12 bases between them. The CDR3 is made up of 16 amino acids. Germline CDR1 is MRHNA and CDR2 is SNTAGT.

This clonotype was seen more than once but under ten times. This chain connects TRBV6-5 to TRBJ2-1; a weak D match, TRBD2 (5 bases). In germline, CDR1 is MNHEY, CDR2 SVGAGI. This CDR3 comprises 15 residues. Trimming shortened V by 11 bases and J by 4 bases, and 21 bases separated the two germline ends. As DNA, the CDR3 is TGTGCCGCGGGTGACCGGGGATACTCGTACAATGAGCAGTTCTTC. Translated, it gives CAAGDRGYSYNEQFF.

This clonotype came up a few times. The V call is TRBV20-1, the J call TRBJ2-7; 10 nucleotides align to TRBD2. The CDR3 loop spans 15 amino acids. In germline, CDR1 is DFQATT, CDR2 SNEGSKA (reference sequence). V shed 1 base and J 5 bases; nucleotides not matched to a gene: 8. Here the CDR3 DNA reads TGCAGTGCTAGAGGCTCTAGCGGGAGCAGCCACGAGCAGTACTTC. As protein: CSARGSSGSSHEQYF.

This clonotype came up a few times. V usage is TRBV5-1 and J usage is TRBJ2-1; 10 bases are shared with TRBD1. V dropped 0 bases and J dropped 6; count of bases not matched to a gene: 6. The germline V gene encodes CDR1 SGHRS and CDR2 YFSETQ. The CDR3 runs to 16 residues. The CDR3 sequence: CASSLVGQGGFNEQFF. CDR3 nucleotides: TGCGCCAGCAGCTTGGTTGGACAGGGGGGTTTCAATGAGCAGTTCTTC.

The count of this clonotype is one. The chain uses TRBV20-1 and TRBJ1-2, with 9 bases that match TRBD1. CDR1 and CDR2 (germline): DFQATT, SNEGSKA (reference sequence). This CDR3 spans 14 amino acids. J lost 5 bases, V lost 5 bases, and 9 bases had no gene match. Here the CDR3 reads CSAPVPQGAYGYTF. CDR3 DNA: TGCAGTGCTCCAGTGCCACAGGGGGCGTATGGCTACACCTTC.

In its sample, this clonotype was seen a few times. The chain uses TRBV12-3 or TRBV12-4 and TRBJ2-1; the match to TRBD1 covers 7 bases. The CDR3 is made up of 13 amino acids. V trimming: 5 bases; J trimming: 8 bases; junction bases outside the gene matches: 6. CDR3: CASSRDSHHEQFF. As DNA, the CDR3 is TGTGCCAGCAGTAGGGACAGTCACCATGAGCAGTTCTTC.

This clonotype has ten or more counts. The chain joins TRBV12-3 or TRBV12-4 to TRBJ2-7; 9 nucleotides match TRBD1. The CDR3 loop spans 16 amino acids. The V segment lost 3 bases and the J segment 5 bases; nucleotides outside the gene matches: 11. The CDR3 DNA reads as TGTGCCAGCAGTTTCTACAGGGGGCCGACGGGGGACGAGCAGTACTTC. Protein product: CASSFYRGPTGDEQYF.

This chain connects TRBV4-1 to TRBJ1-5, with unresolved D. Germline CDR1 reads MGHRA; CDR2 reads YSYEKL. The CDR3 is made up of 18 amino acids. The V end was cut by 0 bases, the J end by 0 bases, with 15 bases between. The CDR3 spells CASSQESVAGYSNQPQHF. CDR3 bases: TGCGCCAGCAGCCAAGAGTCAGTGGCCGGGTATAGCAATCAGCCCCAGCATTTT.

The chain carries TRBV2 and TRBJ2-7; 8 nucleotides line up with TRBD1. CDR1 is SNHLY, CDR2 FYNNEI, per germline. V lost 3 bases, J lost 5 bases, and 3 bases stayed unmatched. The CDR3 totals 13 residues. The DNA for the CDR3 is TGTGCCAGCAGTGAGGGACAGGTCCACGAGCAGTACTTC. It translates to CASSEGQVHEQYF. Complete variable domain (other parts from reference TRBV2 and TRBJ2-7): EPEVTQTPSHQVTQMGQEVILRCVPISNHLYFYWYRQILGQKVEFLVSFYNNEISEKSEIFDDQFSVERPDGSNFTLKIRSTKLEDSAMYFCASSEGQVHEQYFGPGTRLTVT.

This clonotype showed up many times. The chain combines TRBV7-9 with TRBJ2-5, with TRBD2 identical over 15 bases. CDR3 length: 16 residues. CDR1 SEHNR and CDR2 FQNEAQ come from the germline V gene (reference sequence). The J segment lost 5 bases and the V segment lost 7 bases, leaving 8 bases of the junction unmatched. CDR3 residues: CASTSGTSGRKETQYF. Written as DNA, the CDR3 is TGTGCCAGCACCTCAGGGACTAGCGGGAGGAAGGAGACCCAGTACTTC.

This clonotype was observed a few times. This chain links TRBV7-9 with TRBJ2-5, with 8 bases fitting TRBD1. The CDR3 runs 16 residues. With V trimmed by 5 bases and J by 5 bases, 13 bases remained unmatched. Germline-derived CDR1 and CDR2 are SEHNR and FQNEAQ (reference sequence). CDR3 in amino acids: CASSHLPEDRAETQYF. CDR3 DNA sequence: TGTGCCAGCAGCCACCTCCCCGAGGACAGGGCTGAGACCCAGTACTTC.